The 11 T cell receptor beta chains below all came from one sample that was sequenced in a study of identifying expanded T cells in peripheral blood. TCRdb's copy holds only in-frame clones and misses some; the assay was immunoSEQ multiplex PCR. The data contain 80,000 to 90,000 clones, approximately 83% of them seen just once; the ten biggest clones take up around 5.6%. Sequencing was done on a sample of blood. The origin of the receptors is a person aged 18-70 years in good health.

The chain has TRBV5-6 and TRBJ2-7; D tentatively reads TRBD1 or TRBD2 (5 bases each). The CDR3 covers 14 residues. Trimming removed 3 bases at V and 5 bases at J, with 15 bases between. Per the germline V gene, CDR1 is SGHDT and CDR2 is YYEEEE. CDR3 DNA: TGTGCCAGCAGCTCAGACTTTTGGGGGAACGAGCAGTACTTC. Encoded protein: CASSSDFWGNEQYF.

This rearrangement joins TRBV10-1 to TRBJ2-1, with 7 bases fitting TRBD1. J gave up 4 bases and V 10 bases, and 7 bases lay outside the gene matches. This CDR3 has 13 amino acids. Per germline, CDR1 WNHNN and CDR2 SYGVQD (reference sequence). The CDR3 nucleotides read TGCGCCACCTCTGGGACAGCTTACAATGAGCAGTTCTTC. This sequence encodes CATSGTAYNEQFF.

The chain links TRBV27 to TRBJ1-6, with 12 bases aligning to TRBD1. Looked up from germline, CDR1 is MNHEY and CDR2 is SMNVEV (reference sequence). The ends lost 5 bases at V and 9 bases at J; junction bases unmatched: 5. The CDR3 length is 15 residues. The CDR3 region is CASSTGTGGRSPLHF. CDR3 sequence (DNA): TGTGCCAGCAGTACAGGGACAGGGGGCCGTTCACCCCTCCACTTT.

This chain connects TRBV6-1 to TRBJ2-7; D possibly corresponds to TRBD1 (6 bases). V lost 10 bases, J lost 0 bases, and 16 bases lay in between. There are 14 residues in the CDR3. Germline V gene data show CDR1 as MNHNS and CDR2 as SASEGT. The CDR3 sequence: CAINRDTSSYEQYF. Written as DNA, the CDR3 is TGTGCCATCAACCGGGACACATCCTCCTACGAGCAGTACTTC.

The genes are TRBV7-8 and TRBJ1-1; a weak D match, TRBD1 (5 bases). The CDR3 runs 15 residues. Trimming took 5 bases from V and 9 from J, leaving 22 bases between them. Germline loops: CDR1 SGHVS, CDR2 FQNEAQ. CDR3 in DNA: TGTGCCAGCAGCCCTCAGGGAATCCCAGCGGGTAAAGCTTTCTTT. Protein sequence: CASSPQGIPAGKAFF.

The chain uses TRBV7-2 and TRBJ2-7, with D possibly being TRBD1 (5 bases). The CDR3 runs to 17 residues. With 0 bases removed from V and 2 bases from J, the gap between germline ends came to 17 bases. CDR1 and CDR2 (germline): SGHTA, FQGNSA. As DNA, the CDR3 is TGTGCCAGCAGCTTAGCGCTCTCAGGGTCTACCGCCTACGAGCAGTACTTC. Translation: CASSLALSGSTAYEQYF.

The V and J genes are TRBV25-1 and TRBJ2-5, with D maybe TRBD2 (5 bases). V was clipped by 5 bases and J by 0 bases, with 16 bases between them. The CDR3 spans 16 residues. Per the germline V gene, CDR1 is MGHDK and CDR2 is SYGVNS. CDR3 coding DNA: TGTGCCAGCAGTCCTCTCGGGATGGACTACCAAGAGACCCAGTACTTC. Translation: CASSPLGMDYQETQYF.

The chain employs TRBV5-6 and TRBJ1-1; D ambiguous. The CDR3 has 12 residues. The ends were cut back, 3 bases at V and 13 bases at J, with 16 bases in the middle. CDR1 SGHDT and CDR2 YYEEEE come from the germline V gene. Here the CDR3 reads CASSSPGRRSFF. The CDR3 DNA sequence: TGTGCCAGCAGCTCGCCGGGCCGAAGGAGTTTCTTT.

The V gene is TRBV2, the J gene TRBJ1-2, with a possible D match to TRBD1 (5 bases). This CDR3 region has 15 residues. Trimming pared 0 bases from V and 5 bases from J, leaving 13 bases between. Per germline, CDR1 SNHLY and CDR2 FYNNEI. CDR3 in DNA: TGTGCCAGCAGTGAAGCGCCTGAGGGGCTTTATGGCTACACCTTC. Amino acids: CASSEAPEGLYGYTF. Looking up the rest from reference TRBV2 and TRBJ1-2 gives the full variable domain: EPEVTQTPSHQVTQMGQEVILRCVPISNHLYFYWYRQILGQKVEFLVSFYNNEISEKSEIFDDQFSVERPDGSNFTLKIRSTKLEDSAMYFCASSEAPEGLYGYTFGSGTRLTVV.

V and J are TRBV9 and TRBJ1-4; unclear D gene. Germline V gene sequence: CDR1 SGDLS, CDR2 YYNGEE. The V end lost 0 bases, the J end lost 2 bases, and 5 bases lay between the germline ends. The CDR3 has 14 amino acids. The DNA for the CDR3 is TGTGCCAGCAGCGTAGGAGGGACTAATGAAAAACTGTTTTTT. Residues: CASSVGGTNEKLFF.

The rearrangement uses TRBV4-2 and TRBJ1-3; no clear D. Trimming took off 4 bases at V and 1 base at J, with 20 bases between the two ends. The V gene's germline CDR1 is LGHNA and CDR2 YNFKEQ. The CDR3 sequence is 18 residues long. For the CDR3, the DNA is TGTGCCAGCAGCCTCCTAGGGTGGAGTGAGATATCTGGAAACACCATATATTTT. Its translation is CASSLLGWSEISGNTIYF.